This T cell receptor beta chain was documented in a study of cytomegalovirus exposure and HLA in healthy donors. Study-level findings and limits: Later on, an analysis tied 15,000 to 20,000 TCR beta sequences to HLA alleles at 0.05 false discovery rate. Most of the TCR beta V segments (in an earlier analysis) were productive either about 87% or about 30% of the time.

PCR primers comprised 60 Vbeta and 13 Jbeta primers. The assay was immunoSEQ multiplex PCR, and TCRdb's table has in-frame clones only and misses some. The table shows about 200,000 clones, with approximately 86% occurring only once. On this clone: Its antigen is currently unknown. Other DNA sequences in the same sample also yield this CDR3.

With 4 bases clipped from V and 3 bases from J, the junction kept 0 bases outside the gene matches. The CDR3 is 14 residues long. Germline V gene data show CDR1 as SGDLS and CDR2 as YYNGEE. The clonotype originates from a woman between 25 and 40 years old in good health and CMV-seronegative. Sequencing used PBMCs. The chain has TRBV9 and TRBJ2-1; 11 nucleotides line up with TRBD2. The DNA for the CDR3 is TGTGCCAGCAGCCTAGCGGGGGGCTACAATGAGCAGTTCTTC. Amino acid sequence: CASSLAGGYNEQFF.